A single sample gave rise to the 9 T cell receptor beta chains below, sequenced in a study of cytomegalovirus exposure and HLA in healthy donors. Measured with immunoSEQ multiplex PCR; TCRdb has only the in-frame clones, and not every one. The sample gives approximately 99,000 clones, over 75% of which show up once; roughly 3% is in the top ten. Sequencing input: PBMCs. The source of these receptors is a woman under 30 in good health and CMV-seronegative.

The chain carries TRBV7-6 and TRBJ2-7; D is uncertain. This CDR3 has 16 amino acids. CDR1 is SGHVS, CDR2 FNYEAQ, per germline. Between the trimmed V and J ends, which lost 1 base and 0 bases, there was a span of 13 bases. The CDR3 DNA sequence: TGTGCCAGCAGCTTAGAGGTGTCGACAAGCTCCTACGAGCAGTACTTC. This codes for CASSLEVSTSSYEQYF.

The V gene is TRBV5-1, the J gene TRBJ1-2; TRBD1 matches 8 bases. The CDR3 length is 14 residues. Trimming cost V 3 bases and J 6 bases; bases outside gene matches: 7. CDR1 SGHRS and CDR2 YFSETQ come from the germline V gene. CDR3 DNA sequence: TGCGCCAGCAGCTCCTTGACAGGGGACCATGGCTACACCTTC. Protein: CASSSLTGDHGYTF.

The CDR3: CASSTPGDNEQFF. The CDR3 DNA sequence: TGTGCCAGCAGCACGCCGGGGGACAATGAGCAGTTCTTC. The chain is built from TRBV7-2 and TRBJ2-1; weak D call: TRBD2 (6 bases). Per the germline V gene, CDR1 is SGHTA and CDR2 is FQGNSA. V dropped 5 bases and J dropped 5 bases, with 10 bases sitting between them. This CDR3 contains 13 residues.

The chain carries TRBV2 and TRBJ1-2; TRBD1 might be the D (5 bases). Trimming stripped 7 bases from V and 0 bases from J, with 12 bases between. Germline V lookup: CDR1 SNHLY, CDR2 FYNNEI. The CDR3 has 14 amino acids. This CDR3 is CASMPRGSNYGYTF. The DNA for the CDR3 is TGTGCCAGCATGCCAAGGGGCTCTAACTATGGCTACACCTTC.

The chain has TRBV5-5 and TRBJ2-2, with a possible D match to TRBD1 (5 bases). CDR3 length equals 15 residues. CDR1 and CDR2 (germline): SGHKS, YYEKEE (reference sequence). Trimming shortened V by 4 bases and J by 4 bases, and 14 bases separated the two germline ends. Here the CDR3 DNA reads TGTGCCAGCAGCCGAACTCGACAGATCACCGGGGAGCTGTTTTTT. Translation: CASSRTRQITGELFF.

This chain links TRBV7-9 with TRBJ2-2; TRBD2 might be the D (6 bases). The CDR3 length is 16 residues. V was clipped by 8 bases and J by 7 bases, with 23 bases between them. Germline CDR1 SEHNR, CDR2 FQNEAQ (reference sequence). CDR3 amino acids: CASPAKAGPLSGELFF. CDR3 sequence (DNA): TGTGCCAGCCCCGCCAAGGCGGGGCCTCTTAGCGGGGAGCTGTTTTTT.

The V call is TRBV6-1, the J call TRBJ2-4; 9 bases match TRBD1. V lost 2 bases, J lost 7 bases, and 12 bases stayed unmatched. This CDR3 region has 17 residues. Germline values: CDR1 MNHNS, CDR2 SASEGT. The CDR3 region is CASSESGTGRSTNIQYF. The CDR3 nucleotides are TGTGCCAGCAGTGAATCGGGGACAGGGAGGTCGACGAACATTCAGTACTTC.

This chain uses TRBV15 with TRBJ2-5; 8 nucleotides line up with TRBD1. CDR3 length equals 15 residues. V shed 5 bases, J shed 5 bases, and the junction held 10 bases outside the gene matches. Germline assignment: CDR1 LNHNV and CDR2 YYDKDF (reference sequence). CDR3 bases: TGTGCCACCAGCGGTATGGACAGGGTATGGGAGACCCAGTACTTC. Translated, it gives CATSGMDRVWETQYF.

The chain has TRBV27 and TRBJ1-5; TRBD1 might be the D (6 bases). The CDR3 has 14 residues. In germline, CDR1 is MNHEY, CDR2 SMNVEV (reference sequence). Trimming removed 5 bases from V and 2 bases from J, with 10 bases in between. The chain's CDR3 is CASSLNRGNQPQHF. The DNA of the CDR3 is TGTGCCAGCAGTCTTAACAGGGGCAATCAGCCCCAGCATTTT.